This record concerns one TCR beta chain sequence. The CDR3 runs 14 residues. The V and J ends lost 7 bases and 3 bases respectively, with 16 bases between them. CDR1 SGHAT and CDR2 FQNNGV come from the germline V gene. All enrollees were about 18 to 89 years old and from 20 to 30 US areas. Membership in each cohort depended on participant-reported clinical history. Symptom resolution, clearance, or two negative PCRs marked donors in Cohort 3 as recovered. The source of the sample is a study of blood T cell repertoires in COVID-19. Whole-study context: The study drew acute and convalescent COVID-19 samples from the United States, Italy and Spain.

The protocol was immunoSEQ multiplex PCR, while the TCRdb copy is restricted to in-frame clones and leaves out a portion. There are some 200,000 clones in the sample; roughly 87% occur only once, and 2% to 2.5% lies in the top ten. The rearrangement links TRBV11-2 to TRBJ2-7, with TRBD1 as a possible D gene (5 bases). This receptor was identified in a woman younger than 45 who had recovered from COVID-19. The sample taken for sequencing was PBMCs or T cells enriched from blood (not recorded which). CDR3 residues: CASTGHVSIYEQYF. CDR3 DNA sequence: TGTGCCAGCACCGGACACGTTTCGATCTACGAGCAGTACTTC.